This record concerns one TCR beta chain sequence. Its antigen has not been determined. Base qualities were left out, and no much larger clone turns up one base away. The donors were healthy, HIV-negative adults who had no recently reported acute infections or vaccinations. Every donor was a Caucasian adult living in Nashville, Tennessee, USA. For unsorted samples, around 85 million PBMCs were counted, and genomic DNA was extracted using the QIAamp DNA Blood Mini kit. Blood was obtained by leukapheresis, after which PBMCs were separated by Ficoll-Histopaque density gradient centrifugation and cryopreserved in liquid nitrogen vapor phase. V is pruned by 7 bases and J by 5 bases, leaving 6 bases of the junction without a gene match. The germline V gene (reference sequence) yields GTSNPN for CDR1 and SVGIG for CDR2. The CDR3 covers 13 residues, taking in both the cysteine and the phenylalanine. Left in the record is the CDR3 DNA by itself, 39 bases read in frame from the first base.

The sample belongs to a study of shared clonotypes between healthy human individuals (dated by TCRdb to the early 2020s). Background for the entire study: Three men and two women, aged 18 to 49 years, made up the cohort. To estimate repertoire size and how much clonotypes are shared between individuals, the study performed deep sequencing of blood TCR repertoires from about 5 healthy adults. Different laboratories and diverse techniques were used to prepare libraries and sequence TCR repertoires, to increase sequencing depth and limit assay-specific biases. Per donor, leukapheresis produced somewhere between about 0.9 and 9.5 billion PBMCs. The paper as a whole reports these results and caveats: Sampling was limited to blood, and TCR repertoires in tissue likely differ from TCR repertoires in blood. The genetic and exposure-history diversity represented was limited by the small number of donors. Pairwise subsampling led to the expectation that sequencing depth would affect the degree of clonotype sharing among donors.

Using the deep immunoSEQ assay, multiplex PCR amplified TCR CDR3 regions from genomic DNA. Extracted genomic DNA from each cell subset was distributed evenly across all wells of several immunoSEQ 96-well plates, and each plate was treated as a replicate. For unsorted PBMC, about 300 ng genomic DNA, equal to 25,000 to 35,000 T cell genomes, was loaded into each replicate PCR. Unsorted PBMC genomic DNA was sequenced across ten immunoSEQ deep assay plates. Purified libraries were quantified with a Qubit 3.0 fluorometer, sized on a Bioanalyzer 2100, and re-quantified with the KAPA Library Quantification kit. Every immunoSEQ 96-well plate was sequenced on a separate single-read 150-cycle Illumina NextSeq 550 flow cell. On the authors' methods: The immunoSEQ output contained only junctional sequences without quality scores, so filtering could not match that applied to full-length reads. Sequences were annotated with PyIR, a Python wrapper for IgBLAST v1.9, and V/J genes and CDR3 were assigned using IMGT germline references. Reads with weak V/J assignments (E-value above 1e-6), missing CDR3, stop codons, out-of-frame junctions, or ambiguous translated residues were removed. V3J clonotypes were defined by identical inferred V gene, J gene, and CDR3 amino acid sequence. The percentage overlap between two repertoires was calculated by dividing the number of shared unique clonotypes by the size of the smaller repertoire. Richness of each repertoire was evaluated using RTK rarefaction, the Chao1 estimator, and Recon v2.1 estimates of unobserved clonotypes. TCRdb mirrors the immuneACCESS table, restricted to in-frame sequences. Some clones are absent from its copies; in checked studies, under half trace to an unresolved V gene, and the reason for the others is unknown. That table is the source of V, J and clone size, and D and trimming were worked out from the DNA. This sample has about half a million clones in its table, and approximately 77% of those were observed once. Around 12% of the sample goes to the ten largest clones.

The rearrangement combines TRBV30 with TRBJ2-7, and 12 junction bases match TRBD1. The sample consisted of PBMCs. The TCR sequence derives from a woman in her 40s in good health. Some clones in this sample may be carry-over from other donors' samples. The CDR3 has the sequence CAFRDRGHDEQYF. The bases are TGTGCCTTCCGGGACAGGGGGCACGACGAGCAGTACTTC. Reference TRBV30 and TRBJ2-7 proteins supply the regions before and after the CDR3; the full variable domain is: SQTIHQWPATLVQPVGSPLSLECTVEGTSNPNLYWYRQAAGRGLQLLFYSVGIGQISSEVPQNLSASRPQDRQFILSSKKLLLSDSGFYLCAFRDRGHDEQYFGPGTRLTVT.